The present T cell receptor (beta chain) was sequenced within a study of blood T cell repertoires in COVID-19. The germline V gene encodes CDR1 MNHEY and CDR2 SVGAGI. The J segment lost 6 bases and the V segment lost 5 bases, leaving 4 bases of the junction unmatched. This CDR3 comprises 13 residues. TCRdb's copy holds only in-frame clones and misses some; the assay was immunoSEQ multiplex PCR. The table records fewer than 300,000 clones, around 87% of them present only once. The sequence was obtained from a woman between 40 and 55 years old who had recovered from COVID-19. Sample: peripheral blood. The chain couples TRBV6-5 to TRBJ1-1; 9 positions agree with TRBD1. Here the CDR3 reads CASSLRDRAEAFF. CDR3 DNA: TGTGCCAGCAGTCTAAGGGACAGGGCTGAAGCTTTCTTT.